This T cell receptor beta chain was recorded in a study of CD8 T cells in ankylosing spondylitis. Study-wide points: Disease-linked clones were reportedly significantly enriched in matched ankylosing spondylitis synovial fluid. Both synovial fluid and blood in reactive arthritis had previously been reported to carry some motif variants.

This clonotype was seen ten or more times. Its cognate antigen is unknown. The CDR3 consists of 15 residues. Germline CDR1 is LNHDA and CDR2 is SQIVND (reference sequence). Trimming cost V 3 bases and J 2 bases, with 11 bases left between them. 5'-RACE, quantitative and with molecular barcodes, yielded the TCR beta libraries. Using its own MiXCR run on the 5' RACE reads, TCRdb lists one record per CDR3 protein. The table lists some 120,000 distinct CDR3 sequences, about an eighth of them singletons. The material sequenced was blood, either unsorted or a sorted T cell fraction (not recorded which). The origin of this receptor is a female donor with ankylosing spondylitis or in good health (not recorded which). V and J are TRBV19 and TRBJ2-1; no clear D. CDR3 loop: CASSIVLGAYNEQFF. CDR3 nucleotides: TGTGCCAGTAGTATCGTTCTTGGGGCCTACAATGAGCAGTTCTTC. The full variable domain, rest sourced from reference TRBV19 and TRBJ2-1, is DGGITQSPKYLFRKEGQNVTLSCEQNLNHDAMYWYRQDPGQGLRLIYYSQIVNDFQKGDIAEGYSVSREKKESFPLTVTSAQKNPTAFYLCASSIVLGAYNEQFFGPGTRLTVL.